The sequence of this TCR beta chain was determined in a study of PD-1 blockade in classical Hodgkin lymphoma. The wider study: The study gave patients nivolumab 3 mg/kg intravenously every 2 weeks. Points from the study as a whole: Whoever responded completely had baseline diversity much like that seen in newly diagnosed patients.

The CDR3 runs 15 residues. Germline V CDR1 and CDR2: SGDLS, YYNGEE. Trimming cost V 4 bases and J 1 base, with 12 bases left between them. Points on this clone: No antigen is known for it.

The method was immunoSEQ multiplex PCR; TCRdb's version includes in-frame clones alone and lacks a portion of them. The table has thousands of clones, approximately 65% seen once. The time point: cycle 4 day 1 (C4D1), after 6 weeks of nivolumab. All patients relapsed after autologous stem cell transplantation, and brentuximab vedotin exposure varied. Thawed PBMCs supplied CD8+ T cells via magnetic negative selection. Complete response, partial response or progressive disease were the best responses. Material: CD8+ T cells from blood, obtained before the fourth cycle of nivolumab. The TCR comes from a human donor with classical Hodgkin lymphoma. This rearrangement joins TRBV9 to TRBJ1-5; D gene unclear. The CDR3 DNA sequence: TGTGCCAGCAGCCGTCAACAACAGAGCAATCAGCCCCAGCATTTT. Residues: CASSRQQQSNQPQHF.